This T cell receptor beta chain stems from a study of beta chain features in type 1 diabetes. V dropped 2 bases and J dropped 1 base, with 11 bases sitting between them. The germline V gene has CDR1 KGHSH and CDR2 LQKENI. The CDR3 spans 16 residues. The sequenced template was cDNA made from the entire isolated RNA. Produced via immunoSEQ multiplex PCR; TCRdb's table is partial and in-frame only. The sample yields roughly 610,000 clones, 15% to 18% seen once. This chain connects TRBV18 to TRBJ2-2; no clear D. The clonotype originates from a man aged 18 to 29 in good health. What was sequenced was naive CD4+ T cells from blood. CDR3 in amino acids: CASSPWSAMNTGELFF. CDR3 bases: TGTGCCAGCTCACCATGGTCCGCGATGAACACCGGGGAGCTGTTTTTT.